Each of the 7 T cell receptor beta chains below was sequenced from the same sample in a study of blood T cell repertoires in COVID-19. Using immunoSEQ multiplex PCR, the repertoire was profiled, and TCRdb retains in-frame clones only, with some absent. The sample includes about 86,000 clones, 75% to 90% of them seen just once. The sample was peripheral blood. These receptors were taken from a human donor in a cohort sampled during active COVID-19.

This chain uses TRBV2 with TRBJ2-7, with 11 bases fitting TRBD2. The J segment lost 1 base and the V segment lost 6 bases, leaving 8 bases of the junction unmatched. Per germline, CDR1 SNHLY and CDR2 FYNNEI. The CDR3 length is 16 residues. The CDR3 spells CASRVAGGHLSYEQYF. The CDR3 DNA reads as TGTGCCAGCAGGGTAGCGGGAGGGCACTTATCCTACGAGCAGTACTTC.

The rearrangement joins TRBV30 to TRBJ1-6; 9 positions agree with TRBD1. CDR1 is GTSNPN, CDR2 SVGIG, per germline (reference sequence). The CDR3 covers 14 residues. Trimming at V came to 4 bases and at J to 9 bases, leaving 7 bases not matched to a gene. CDR3 sequence (DNA): TGTGCCTGGAAATCGGGACAGGGAGGTTCACCCCTCCACTTT. Its translation: CAWKSGQGGSPLHF.

This chain uses TRBV4-1 with TRBJ2-2; 12 positions agree with TRBD2. Germline CDR1 reads MGHRA; CDR2 reads YSYEKL. Unmatched junction bases numbered 5, after V lost 0 bases and J lost 3 bases. CDR3 length: 18 amino acids. CDR3: CASSQETSGSLDTGELFF. The CDR3, as DNA: TGCGCCAGCAGCCAAGAGACTAGCGGGAGTTTGGACACCGGGGAGCTGTTTTTT.

The gene calls are TRBV29-1 and TRBJ1-1; 7 bases map to TRBD1. CDR1 and CDR2 (germline): SQVTM, ANQGSEA. This CDR3 has 12 amino acids. Germline trimming cut 6 bases from V and 9 bases from J; bases unmatched to any gene: 10. Here the CDR3 reads CSVIPVRGKAFF. CDR3 sequence (DNA): TGCAGCGTGATTCCGGTCAGGGGGAAAGCTTTCTTT.

There are a few counts of this clone. The chain links TRBV5-4 to TRBJ1-6, with TRBD1 matching over 8 bases. V gave up 1 base and J gave up 0 bases; unmatched junction bases: 9. CDR1 is SGHNT and CDR2 is YYREEE in the germline V gene (reference sequence). The CDR3 length is 19 residues. The CDR3 protein is CASSLWTGTLSSYNSPLHF. CDR3 sequence (DNA): TGTGCCAGCAGCTTGTGGACAGGGACACTTAGCTCCTATAATTCACCCCTCCACTTT.

This sequence joins TRBV5-1 and TRBJ2-7; 8 bases map to TRBD1. Germline CDR1 and CDR2: SGHRS and YFSETQ. The CDR3 spans 15 residues. The V segment lost 0 bases and the J segment 5 bases; nucleotides outside the gene matches: 7. The CDR3 DNA reads TGCGCCAGCAGCTTGGCGCGGACAGGGTCTAACGAGCAGTACTTC. This translates into CASSLARTGSNEQYF. The whole variable domain, remainder taken from reference TRBV5-1 and TRBJ2-7, is KAGVTQTPRYLIKTRGQQVTLSCSPISGHRSVSWYQQTPGQGLQFLFEYFSETQRNKGNFPGRFSGRQFSNSRSEMNVSTLELGDSALYLCASSLARTGSNEQYFGPGTRLTVT.

The chain is built from TRBV7-9 and TRBJ2-2, with 10 bases lining up with TRBD2. Germline V gives CDR1 SEHNR, CDR2 FQNEAQ (reference sequence). J gave up 10 bases and V 2 bases, and 4 bases lay outside the gene matches. The CDR3 is made up of 14 amino acids. The CDR3 DNA is TGTGCCAGCAGCTTATCCAGCGGGAGGGAGGAGCTGTTTTTT. Encoded protein: CASSLSSGREELFF.